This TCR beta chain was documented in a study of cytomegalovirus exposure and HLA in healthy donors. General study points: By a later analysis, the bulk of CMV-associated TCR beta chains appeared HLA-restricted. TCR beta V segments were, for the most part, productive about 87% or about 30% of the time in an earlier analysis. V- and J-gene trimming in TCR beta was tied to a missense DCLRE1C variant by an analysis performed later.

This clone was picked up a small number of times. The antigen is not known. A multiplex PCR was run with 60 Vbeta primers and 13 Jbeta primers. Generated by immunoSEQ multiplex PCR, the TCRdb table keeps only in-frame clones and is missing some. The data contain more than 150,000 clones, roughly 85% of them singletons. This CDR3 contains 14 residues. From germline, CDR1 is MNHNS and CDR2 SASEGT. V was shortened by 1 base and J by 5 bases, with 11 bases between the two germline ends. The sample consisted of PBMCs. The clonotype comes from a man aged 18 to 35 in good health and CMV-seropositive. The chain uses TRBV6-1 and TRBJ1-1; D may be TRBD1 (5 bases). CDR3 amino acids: CASSEGAGRTEAFF. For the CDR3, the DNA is TGTGCCAGCAGTGAAGGGGCAGGGCGGACTGAAGCTTTCTTT.